The 16 T cell receptor beta chains listed next were all sequenced from one sample in a study of T cell changes during pregnancy in multiple sclerosis. Clones were sequenced by immunoSEQ multiplex PCR, and TCRdb holds only the in-frame ones, with some missing. This table has around 45,000 clones, more than 85% appearing once. This specimen was CD4+ T cells from peripheral blood mononuclear cells, taken in the second trimester of pregnancy. The receptors were sampled from a female donor in good health, enrolled as a control in a pregnancy study.

This clone has just one count. The chain is built from TRBV5-1 and TRBJ2-1; 9 bases match TRBD2. V was clipped by 0 bases and J by 8 bases; unmatched bases: 6. Germline lookup yields CDR1 SGHRS and CDR2 YFSETQ. The CDR3 runs to 15 residues. The CDR3 DNA follows: TGCGCCAGCAGCTTGGGGCGGGAGGGTTTGGATGAGCAGTTCTTC. Protein sequence: CASSLGREGLDEQFF. The full variable domain, its missing parts supplied by reference TRBV5-1 and TRBJ2-1, is KAGVTQTPRYLIKTRGQQVTLSCSPISGHRSVSWYQQTPGQGLQFLFEYFSETQRNKGNFPGRFSGRQFSNSRSEMNVSTLELGDSALYLCASSLGREGLDEQFFGPGTRLTVL.

The chain joins TRBV19 to TRBJ1-5; 7 bases are a match to TRBD1. CDR1 LNHDA and CDR2 SQIVND come from the germline V gene (reference sequence). CDR3 length: 15 amino acids. V lost 6 bases to trimming and J lost 5 bases; unmatched junction nucleotides: 10. Here the CDR3 DNA reads TGTGCCAGTAGCCCAACAGGGGTGGAATATCAGCCCCAGCATTTT. It translates to CASSPTGVEYQPQHF.

The CDR3 coding sequence is TGTGCCAGCAGCCGACTAGCGGGCACAGATACGCAGTATTTT. Translation: CASSRLAGTDTQYF. This chain uses TRBV14 with TRBJ2-3; 9 nucleotides line up with TRBD2. Germline values: CDR1 SGHDN, CDR2 FVKESK. The CDR3 covers 14 residues. J lost 1 base, V lost 4 bases, and 0 bases had no gene match.

The chain couples TRBV11-3 to TRBJ2-3; TRBD2 is a possible D gene (6 bases). The germline gives CDR1 SGHNT, CDR2 YENEEA. Trimming took off 5 bases at V and 5 bases at J, with 17 bases between the two ends. The CDR3 loop spans 15 amino acids. CDR3 nucleotides: TGTGCCAGCAGCCCTGGGGACGGGAGAATAGATACGCAGTATTTT. It yields the protein CASSPGDGRIDTQYF.

The rearrangement joins TRBV7-3 to TRBJ1-1, with a possible D match to TRBD1 (5 bases). CDR1 is SGHTA and CDR2 is FQGTGA in the germline V gene. CDR3 length: 13 residues. Trimming shortened V by 5 bases and J by 1 base, and 8 bases separated the two germline ends. For the CDR3, the DNA is TGTGCCAGCAGCCGAGGACAGAACACTGAAGCTTTCTTT. Its protein is CASSRGQNTEAFF.

V usage is TRBV14 and J usage is TRBJ2-7; D might be TRBD1 (5 bases). The germline V gene has CDR1 SGHDN and CDR2 FVKESK. The CDR3 has 15 amino acids. The V end was cut by 1 base, the J end by 1 base, with 11 bases between. CDR3 nucleotide sequence: TGTGCCAGCAGCCAAGGGGGCACGACATCCTACGAGCAGTACTTC. This codes for CASSQGGTTSYEQYF.

The V call is TRBV11-3, the J call TRBJ2-3; possible D gene TRBD1, 5 bases. The CDR3 has 14 amino acids. With 1 base removed from V and 0 bases from J, the gap between germline ends came to 5 bases. CDR1 and CDR2 from the germline V gene are SGHNT and YENEEA. The CDR3 loop reads CASSLGQSTDTQYF. CDR3 nucleotides: TGTGCCAGCAGCTTAGGACAGAGCACAGATACGCAGTATTTT. The complete variable domain, with remaining parts taken from reference TRBV11-3 and TRBJ2-3, reads EAGVVQSPRYKIIEKKQPVAFWCNPISGHNTLYWYLQNLGQGPELLIRYENEEAVDDSQLPKDRFSAERLKGVDSTLKIQPAELGDSAVYLCASSLGQSTDTQYFGPGTRLTVL.

The chain carries TRBV4-3 and TRBJ1-4; D might be TRBD1 (6 bases). Per germline, CDR1 LGHNA and CDR2 YSLEER. Between the trimmed V and J ends, which lost 3 bases and 5 bases, there was a span of 10 bases. The CDR3 has 14 amino acids. The CDR3 DNA reads as TGCGCCAGCAGCCAGGGACACCGCAATGAAAAACTGTTTTTT. Translation: CASSQGHRNEKLFF.

The rearrangement joins TRBV5-6 to TRBJ2-3; D is undetermined. Trimming cost V 2 bases and J 0 bases, with 10 bases left between them. This CDR3 is 15 amino acids long. The germline V gene has CDR1 SGHDT and CDR2 YYEEEE. CDR3 sequence: CASSFFGASTDTQYF. As DNA, the CDR3 is TGTGCCAGCAGCTTCTTCGGAGCAAGCACAGATACGCAGTATTTT.

This chain uses TRBV6-5 with TRBJ1-6, with 8 bases lining up with TRBD1. The CDR3 has 15 residues. CDR1 is MNHEY, CDR2 SVGAGI, per germline. With 1 base clipped from V and 10 bases from J, the junction kept 6 bases outside the gene matches. CDR3 in amino acids: CASSYLDRVRSPLHF. The CDR3 nucleotides read TGTGCCAGCAGTTACTTGGACAGGGTGCGGTCACCCCTCCACTTT.

This clone came up once. This chain connects TRBV7-2 to TRBJ1-2, with TRBD1 as a possible D gene (5 bases). Trimming removed 5 bases at V and 3 bases at J, with 19 bases between. The CDR3 consists of 16 residues. The germline gives CDR1 SGHTA, CDR2 FQGNSA. Written as DNA, the CDR3 is TGTGCCAGCAGCGATCGGCAGGGTGGACCTGACTATGGCTACACCTTC. It is translated as CASSDRQGGPDYGYTF. Using reference TRBV7-2 and TRBJ1-2 for the parts outside the CDR3, the full variable domain is GAGVSQSPSNKVTEKGKDVELRCDPISGHTALYWYRQSLGQGLEFLIYFQGNSAPDKSGLPSDRFSAERTGGSVSTLTIQRTQQEDSAVYLCASSDRQGGPDYGYTFGSGTRLTVV.

In the case of this clone: Additional DNA sequences in this sample encode the identical CDR3. The rearrangement links TRBV21-1 to TRBJ2-1; the D segment call TRBD2 is taken from the table without a DNA check. TRBV21-1 is a recognized pseudogene. The CDR3 loop spans 16 amino acids. CDR3 loop: CASFASGRASYNEQFF. The DNA for the CDR3 is TGTGCCAGCTTCGCTAGCGGAAGGGCCTCCTACAATGAGCAGTTCTTC.

J is TRBJ2-1 and V is TRBV7-2; 8 bases are shared with TRBD2. The CDR3 sequence is 15 residues long. V shed 1 base, J shed 6 bases, and the junction held 5 bases outside the gene matches. The V gene's germline CDR1 is SGHTA and CDR2 FQGNSA. CDR3 in amino acids: CASSLGGTSPNEQFF. CDR3 in DNA: TGTGCCAGCAGCTTAGGGGGGACTAGTCCCAATGAGCAGTTCTTC.

The chain is built from TRBV5-4 and TRBJ1-1; 9 positions match TRBD1. This CDR3 spans 14 amino acids. Per the germline V gene, CDR1 is SGHNT and CDR2 is YYREEE (reference sequence). V trimming: 7 bases; J trimming: 7 bases; junction bases outside the gene matches: 11. CDR3 coding DNA: TGTGCCAGCCAACACAGGACAGGGGAATATGAAGCTTTCTTT. Its translation is CASQHRTGEYEAFF.

The chain couples TRBV7-2 to TRBJ1-4; tentative D call: TRBD1 (6 bases). The CDR3 length is 17 residues. Trimming cost V 0 bases and J 8 bases, with 19 bases left between them. Germline values: CDR1 SGHTA, CDR2 FQGNSA. The CDR3 region has the DNA TGTGCCAGCAGCTTAGCGCAGCTAACAGGGAATAAGGAAAAACTGTTTTTT. Translated, it gives CASSLAQLTGNKEKLFF.

This chain uses TRBV11-2 with TRBJ1-2; D uncertain. Deletions cut 5 bases from V and 4 bases from J, with 17 bases between. In germline, CDR1 is SGHAT, CDR2 FQNNGV. The CDR3 loop spans 15 amino acids. CDR3 sequence (DNA): TGTGCCAGCAGCCCCGGACGGACTCCTGGCTATGGCTACACCTTC. Encoded protein: CASSPGRTPGYGYTF.